The 21 T cell receptor beta chains below come from one sample, sequenced in a study of regulatory T cells in long-lasting Graves disease. Time point defined: persistent/refractory GD, antithyroid drugs over 5 years with positive TRAb. RNA isolated from PBMCs was used to make the TCR library. Researchers made TCR beta libraries by using iRepertoire HTBI primers and running Arm-PCR on CDR3 regions. TCRdb processed the multiplex PCR reads anew with MiXCR; each CDR3 protein has one entry. This repertoire shows 400,000 to 500,000 distinct CDR3 sequences, 21% found once; its top ten account for approximately 15%. The sequencing here drew on peripheral blood mononuclear cells (PBMCs), taken when the disease was refractory, from a patient treated with antithyroid drugs. Source of these receptors: a female donor with Graves disease.

This clonotype was picked up a small number of times. V gene TRBV18 combines with J gene TRBJ1-1; no clear D gene. Trimming removed 3 bases at V and 2 bases at J, with 16 bases between. The length of the CDR3 is 16 residues. The germline gives CDR1 KGHSH, CDR2 LQKENI. As DNA, the CDR3 is TGTGCCAGCTCACCCAAAGACTTAGGGCTTAACACTGAAGCTTTCTTT. As protein: CASSPKDLGLNTEAFF.

This clonotype was found a few times. The chain recombines TRBV5-1 with TRBJ1-2, with a tentative D call TRBD1 (5 bases). The V end was cut by 4 bases, the J end by 3 bases, with 16 bases between. This CDR3 contains 15 residues. From germline, CDR1 is SGHRS and CDR2 YFSETQ. CDR3 in amino acids: CASSPEQEYHYGYTF. In nucleotides, the CDR3 is TGCGCCAGCAGCCCGGAACAGGAGTACCACTATGGCTACACCTTC. Based on the CDR3 plus reference TRBV5-1 and TRBJ1-2, the full variable domain is KAGVTQTPRYLIKTRGQQVTLSCSPISGHRSVSWYQQTPGQGLQFLFEYFSETQRNKGNFPGRFSGRQFSNSRSEMNVSTLELGDSALYLCASSPEQEYHYGYTFGSGTRLTVV.

This clonotype was observed a handful of times. V is TRBV6-1 and J is TRBJ2-7; 7 positions match TRBD2. V was pared by 8 bases and J by 4 bases, with 14 bases of the junction left unmatched. Germline loops: CDR1 MNHNS, CDR2 SASEGT. The CDR3 contains 15 residues. CDR3 loop: CASPPTGSGTYEQYF. The CDR3 nucleotides are TGTGCCAGCCCCCCCACGGGGAGCGGGACTTACGAGCAGTACTTC.

This clonotype appeared a few times. J is TRBJ1-3 and V is TRBV29-1; D gene uncertain. The CDR3 consists of 11 residues. Between the trimmed V and J ends, which lost 3 bases and 4 bases, there was a span of 4 bases. Germline values: CDR1 SQVTM, CDR2 ANQGSEA. CDR3 sequence reads: CSVDWGNTIYF. The CDR3 DNA follows: TGCAGCGTTGATTGGGGAAACACCATATATTTT. Drawing the rest from reference TRBV29-1 and TRBJ1-3, the complete variable domain is SAVISQKPSRDICQRGTSLTIQCQVDSQVTMMFWYRQQPGQSLTLIATANQGSEATYESGFVIDKFPISRPNLTFSTLTVSNMSPEDSSIYLCSVDWGNTIYFGEGSWLTVV.

The rearrangement uses TRBV29-1 and TRBJ2-7; 9 bases line up with TRBD1. V was pared by 2 bases and J by 6 bases, with 11 bases of the junction left unmatched. The length of the CDR3 is 15 residues. CDR1 is SQVTM, CDR2 ANQGSEA, per germline. The DNA for the CDR3 is TGCAGCGTTGAAAGAGGGGACAGGGAGTCTCGCGAGCAGTACTTC. It encodes CSVERGDRESREQYF.

The genes are TRBV2 and TRBJ2-1, with D maybe TRBD2 (5 bases). Trimming took off 1 base at V and 4 bases at J, with 11 bases between the two ends. The germline CDR1 and CDR2 sequences are SNHLY and FYNNEI. The CDR3 covers 15 residues. CDR3 region: CASSEDLASYNEQFF. The CDR3 nucleotides read TGTGCCAGCAGTGAAGATTTAGCGAGTTACAATGAGCAGTTCTTC.

This clonotype appeared many times. The chain has TRBV11-2 and TRBJ2-7; 8 nucleotides align to TRBD1. CDR1 SGHAT and CDR2 FQNNGV come from the germline V gene. The CDR3 length is 16 residues. Trimming cost V 0 bases and J 4 bases; bases outside gene matches: 8. In nucleotides, the CDR3 is TGTGCCAGCAGCTTAGATCTTACAGGGGGAACGTACGAGCAGTACTTC. Translated: CASSLDLTGGTYEQYF.

Concerning this clonotype: A clone one base away is much larger, so this may be a read error. This chain uses TRBV30 with TRBJ2-7; D is perhaps TRBD1 or TRBD2 (5 bases each). This CDR3 region has 14 residues. Germline V gene lookup returns CDR1 GTSNPN and CDR2 SVGIG (reference sequence). CDR3 loop: CTWSATGWGYEQYF. In DNA, the CDR3 is TGTACCTGGAGTGCAACAGGATGGGGGTACGAGCAGTACTTC.

The chain uses TRBV4-1 and TRBJ1-3; 7 positions match TRBD1. CDR1 is MGHRA, CDR2 YSYEKL, per germline. This CDR3 is 17 amino acids long. The V and J ends lost 0 bases and 0 bases, in that order; junction bases with no gene match: 5. In DNA form, the CDR3 reads TGCGCCAGCAGCCAAGATTCGGACAGGTACTCTGGAAACACCATATATTTT. Its protein product is CASSQDSDRYSGNTIYF.

J is TRBJ2-7 and V is TRBV20-1; either TRBD1 or TRBD2 may fit D (8 bases each). The CDR3 spans 16 residues. With 6 bases removed from V and 0 bases from J, the gap between germline ends came to 21 bases. Germline V gene sequence: CDR1 DFQATT, CDR2 SNEGSKA (reference sequence). CDR3 bases: TGCAGTGCGTACCGGGGGGGTACAGGGGGCTCCTACGAGCAGTACTTC. It is translated as CSAYRGGTGGSYEQYF.

At least ten counts were recorded for this clonotype. The chain carries TRBV28 and TRBJ1-2, with D tentatively TRBD1 (6 bases). V lost 2 bases to trimming and J lost 6 bases, with 7 bases between them. Germline V gives CDR1 MDHEN, CDR2 SYDVKM. The CDR3 has 12 residues. Here the CDR3 reads CASSLRTDGYTF. The CDR3 DNA sequence: TGTGCCAGCAGTTTAAGGACAGATGGCTACACCTTC.

This clonotype has at least ten counts. Compared with germline, one end of the junction differs, possibly owing to a read error. The V and J genes are TRBV5-1 and TRBJ2-6, with D unresolved. The length of the CDR3 is 14 residues. The germline V gene encodes CDR1 SGHRS and CDR2 YFSETQ. The CDR3, as DNA: TGTGCCAGCAGCTTAGACTCTGGGGCCAACGTCCTGACTTTC. Translation: CASSLDSGANVLTF.

In its sample, this clonotype was seen many times. The chain combines TRBV12-3 or TRBV12-4 with TRBJ2-5; 11 nucleotides align to TRBD2. The V gene end was trimmed by 6 bases and the J gene end by 7 bases; junction bases not matched to a gene: 7. This CDR3 comprises 14 residues. As DNA, the CDR3 is TGTGCCAGCAGCACTAGCGGGAGCGGCGGGACCCAGTACTTC. Its translation is CASSTSGSGGTQYF.

The chain has TRBV29-1 and TRBJ2-3, with D maybe TRBD2 (5 bases). The CDR3 totals 16 residues. The germline CDR1 and CDR2 sequences are SQVTM and ANQGSEA. V lost 0 bases and J 6 bases, leaving 19 bases between the germline ends. The CDR3: CSVEDRLARQGDTQYF. CDR3 nucleotides: TGCAGCGTTGAAGATCGGCTAGCCAGGCAAGGGGATACGCAGTATTTT.

The chain combines TRBV28 with TRBJ2-3; D gene uncertain. Trimming took 6 bases from V and 0 from J, leaving 16 bases between them. The CDR3 sequence is 16 residues long. Germline CDR1 MDHEN, CDR2 SYDVKM. The CDR3 region is CASRGTLSTSTDTQYF. In DNA, the CDR3 is TGTGCCAGCAGGGGTACCCTCAGCACCAGCACAGATACGCAGTATTTT.

This clonotype was seen repeatedly, ten times or more. The chain links TRBV6-2 or TRBV6-3 to TRBJ2-5, with 9 bases matching TRBD2. Trimming cost V 5 bases and J 7 bases; bases outside gene matches: 14. The germline CDR1 and CDR2 sequences are MNHEY and SVGEGT. CDR3 length: 16 amino acids. DNA of the CDR3: TGTGCCAGCAGTGAGGTTAGCGGGAGCTCCATGCCGACCCAGTACTTC. Amino acid sequence: CASSEVSGSSMPTQYF.

Ten or more counts support this clonotype. This chain links TRBV20-1 with TRBJ1-5; D unclear. Trimming stripped 6 bases from V and 0 bases from J, with 15 bases between. The CDR3 loop spans 15 amino acids. Germline CDR1 DFQATT, CDR2 SNEGSKA (reference sequence). The CDR3 loop reads CSAVSGRRSNQPQHF. CDR3 nucleotides: TGCAGTGCCGTGAGCGGACGGCGTAGCAATCAGCCCCAGCATTTT.

The chain has TRBV15 and TRBJ2-7; either TRBD1 or TRBD2 may fit D (5 bases each). V lost 2 bases, J lost 3 bases, and 29 bases lay in between. Germline values: CDR1 LNHNV, CDR2 YYDKDF (reference sequence). This CDR3 has 20 residues. In nucleotides, the CDR3 is TGTGCCACCAGCAGACAACCCCCTCAGGGTGGGAGCCCCCAATTCTACGAGCAGTACTTC. It yields the protein CATSRQPPQGGSPQFYEQYF.

This clonotype was seen repeatedly, ten times or more. The chain couples TRBV30 to TRBJ2-2, with D hard to call. The CDR3 totals 13 residues. Germline assignment: CDR1 GTSNPN and CDR2 SVGIG (reference sequence). V dropped 1 base and J dropped 7 bases, with 10 bases sitting between them. CDR3 nucleotide sequence: TGTGCCTGGAGTGGACTGGGTCTCGGGGAGCTGTTTTTT. This encodes CAWSGLGLGELFF. Full variable domain (outside the CDR3, taken from reference TRBV30 and TRBJ2-2): SQTIHQWPATLVQPVGSPLSLECTVEGTSNPNLYWYRQAAGRGLQLLFYSVGIGQISSEVPQNLSASRPQDRQFILSSKKLLLSDSGFYLCAWSGLGLGELFFGEGSRLTVL.

This clonotype was seen repeatedly, ten times or more. The J gene is TRBJ2-5, the V gene TRBV18, with TRBD2 identical over 7 bases. The V gene's germline CDR1 is KGHSH and CDR2 LQKENI. V shed 8 bases and J 4 bases; nucleotides not matched to a gene: 7. This CDR3 is 13 amino acids long. The CDR3 sequence is CASSPGGGETQYF. The CDR3 DNA reads as TGTGCCAGCAGCCCGGGGGGAGGAGAGACCCAGTACTTC.

This clonotype was seen at least ten times. The rearrangement links TRBV2 to TRBJ2-7; D not resolved. The V and J ends lost 1 base and 0 bases respectively, with 7 bases between them. Germline-derived CDR1 and CDR2 are SNHLY and FYNNEI. The CDR3 totals 14 residues. The CDR3 coding sequence is TGTGCCAGCAGTGAAGGCGTTATCTCCTACGAGCAGTACTTC. Amino acid sequence: CASSEGVISYEQYF.